A single sample gave rise to the 15 T cell receptor beta chains below, sequenced in a study of blood T cell repertoires in COVID-19. TCRdb keeps only in-frame clones here, not all; method: immunoSEQ multiplex PCR. This sample has 85,000 to 110,000 clones, with 70% to 90% found just once. Sequencing used peripheral blood. The receptors stem from a human donor in a cohort sampled during active COVID-19.

The chain joins TRBV7-9 to TRBJ2-7; TRBD2 aligns across 11 bases. The CDR3 runs to 15 residues. V lost 4 bases and J lost 4; bases outside the gene matches: 6. Germline CDR1 reads SEHNR; CDR2 reads FQNEAQ (reference sequence). In DNA, the CDR3 is TGTGCCAGCAGCTCATTAGCGGGGGGGCTATACGAGCAGTACTTC. This translates into CASSSLAGGLYEQYF.

The chain employs TRBV5-1 and TRBJ1-1; D possibly corresponds to TRBD1 (6 bases). V was pared by 0 bases and J by 1 base, with 7 bases between. The CDR3 totals 14 residues. The germline V gene has CDR1 SGHRS and CDR2 YFSETQ. In DNA form, the CDR3 reads TGCGCCAGCAGCTTGGCACAGGGGAACACTGAAGCTTTCTTT. Its protein product is CASSLAQGNTEAFF.

This chain uses TRBV7-2 with TRBJ2-1, with 10 nucleotides matching TRBD1. Germline values: CDR1 SGHTA, CDR2 FQGNSA. V trimming: 0 bases; J trimming: 4 bases; junction bases outside the gene matches: 9. The CDR3 contains 18 residues. The CDR3 DNA reads as TGTGCCAGCAGCTTAGCCGGGACAGGGGCCATAGTTTACAATGAGCAGTTCTTC. Translating it yields CASSLAGTGAIVYNEQFF.

This clone was seen only once. The DNA for the CDR3 is TGTGCCAGCAGCCACATAGCGGGGGGCTACAATGAGCAGTTCTTC. Encoded protein: CASSHIAGGYNEQFF. The chain recombines TRBV3-1 (or the pseudogene TRBV3-2) with TRBJ2-1, with TRBD2 matching 10 bases. Germline V gene sequence: CDR1 LGHDT, CDR2 YNNKEL (reference sequence). V trimming: 3 bases; J trimming: 3 bases; junction bases outside the gene matches: 2. There are 15 residues in the CDR3.

Ten or more counts support this clone. This chain uses TRBV7-3 with TRBJ2-2; TRBD1 aligns across 7 bases. Germline V CDR1 and CDR2: SGHTA, FQGTGA. CDR3 length: 18 amino acids. The J segment lost 3 bases and the V segment lost 2 bases, leaving 12 bases of the junction unmatched. Here the CDR3 reads CASSLGFRDSRDTGELFF. For the CDR3, the DNA is TGTGCCAGCAGCTTAGGATTCCGGGACAGCAGGGACACCGGGGAGCTGTTTTTT. The full variable domain, its missing parts supplied by reference TRBV7-3 and TRBJ2-2, is GAGVSQTPSNKVTEKGKYVELRCDPISGHTALYWYRQSLGQGPEFLIYFQGTGAADDSGLPNDRFFAVRPEGSVSTLKIQRTERGDSAVYLCASSLGFRDSRDTGELFFGEGSRLTVL.

This rearrangement joins TRBV11-2 to TRBJ1-2; perhaps TRBD1 as D (5 bases). Germline V gene data show CDR1 as SGHAT and CDR2 as FQNNGV. V gave up 2 bases and J gave up 5 bases, with 15 bases separating them. This CDR3 has 15 amino acids. The CDR3 protein is CASSLYAGSYYGYTF. The CDR3 region has the DNA TGTGCCAGCAGCTTATATGCAGGGTCCTATTATGGCTACACCTTC.

The chain combines TRBV5-8 with TRBJ2-7, with D perhaps TRBD1 (6 bases). V lost 4 bases and J 2 bases, leaving 13 bases between the germline ends. The CDR3 is 14 residues long. CDR1 SGHTS and CDR2 YDEGEE come from the germline V gene. The CDR3 spells CASSGVQGTYEQYF. The CDR3 bases are TGTGCCAGCAGCGGGGTACAGGGAACCTACGAGCAGTACTTC.

The chain has TRBV5-4 and TRBJ2-1; maybe TRBD1 (6 bases). The germline gives CDR1 SGHNT, CDR2 YYREEE (reference sequence). The CDR3 has 15 amino acids. The V gene lost 5 bases and the J gene lost 7 bases, with 19 bases spanning the gap. The CDR3 DNA sequence: TGTGCCAGCAGTTTGAACAGGGTTGAACGGAATGAGCAGTTCTTC. Translating it yields CASSLNRVERNEQFF.

This chain joins TRBV9 and TRBJ2-2; D remains unclear. This CDR3 spans 16 amino acids. The germline CDR1 and CDR2 sequences are SGDLS and YYNGEE. Trimming stripped 0 bases from V and 6 bases from J, with 15 bases between. The CDR3 bases are TGTGCCAGCAGCGTAGGCCTAGGTCGGCCCGCCGGGGAGCTGTTTTTT. Translated, it gives CASSVGLGRPAGELFF.

The rearrangement links TRBV9 to TRBJ2-2, with 8 positions matching TRBD2. Germline V gene sequence: CDR1 SGDLS, CDR2 YYNGEE. The V and J ends lost 2 bases and 3 bases, in that order; junction bases with no gene match: 3. This CDR3 is built from 15 residues. CDR3 in DNA: TGTGCCAGCAGCGTTTCGGGAGGGGACACCGGGGAGCTGTTTTTT. Encoded protein: CASSVSGGDTGELFF.

This chain uses TRBV10-3 with TRBJ1-5; TRBD1 matches 7 bases. Germline V gives CDR1 ENHRY, CDR2 SYGVKD. V dropped 5 bases and J dropped 5; count of bases not matched to a gene: 3. CDR3 size: 13 residues. CDR3 sequence reads: CAISTGEYQPQHF. For the CDR3, the DNA is TGTGCCATCAGTACAGGGGAGTATCAGCCCCAGCATTTT.

The chain recombines TRBV18 with TRBJ2-3; D not resolved. Germline assignment: CDR1 KGHSH and CDR2 LQKENI. V was shortened by 5 bases and J by 2 bases, with 11 bases between the two germline ends. CDR3 length: 14 residues. The DNA for the CDR3 is TGTGCCAGCTCATTTACGGGTTCCACAGATACGCAGTATTTT. Translated, it gives CASSFTGSTDTQYF.

CDR3 protein: CASRSGTGRAETQYF. The CDR3 region has the DNA TGTGCCAGCAGATCCGGGACAGGGCGTGCGGAGACCCAGTACTTC. The chain combines TRBV3-1 (or the pseudogene TRBV3-2) with TRBJ2-5; 9 bases are a match to TRBD1. V gave up 6 bases and J gave up 5 bases; unmatched junction bases: 10. CDR1 is LGHDT and CDR2 is YNNKEL in the germline V gene (reference sequence). This CDR3 has 15 amino acids.

V is TRBV9 and J is TRBJ2-1; D not resolved. Germline loops: CDR1 SGDLS, CDR2 YYNGEE. Trimming left V 4 bases short and J 4 bases short, with 12 bases between. The CDR3 totals 14 residues. For the CDR3, the DNA is TGTGCCAGCAGCTTCCAGACTGGATACAATGAGCAGTTCTTC. This codes for CASSFQTGYNEQFF.

J is TRBJ1-1 and V is TRBV30; weak D call: TRBD1 (5 bases). V was trimmed by 1 base and J by 5 bases, leaving 11 bases between them. The CDR3 totals 13 residues. The germline V gene has CDR1 GTSNPN and CDR2 SVGIG (reference sequence). The CDR3 protein is CAWSGQLRTEAFF. The DNA for the CDR3 is TGTGCCTGGAGTGGACAGCTGAGGACTGAAGCTTTCTTT.